Included here is one T cell receptor (beta chain) sequence, with context. No antigen is known for it. This sample stems from a study of PD-L1 blockade in urothelial cancer. The overall study: The analyses of blood took place 3 weeks (second dose) and 6 weeks after treatment start. A median blood sample held approximately 140,000 T cells and 80,000 or so unique TCRs. Study results and caveats: Pretreatment clonality of the blood TCR repertoire below the median was predictive of superior survival.

Each patient supplied 1 to 8 pretreatment and on-treatment samples. V was trimmed by 0 bases and J by 0 bases, leaving 10 bases between them. The CDR3 loop spans 16 amino acids. The germline V gene has CDR1 SGHDT and CDR2 YYEEEE. Clones were read by immunoSEQ multiplex PCR, and TCRdb kept only the in-frame ones, dropping some. This sample has 20,000 to 25,000 clones, with around 90% found just once. The chain couples TRBV5-6 to TRBJ2-1, with D possibly TRBD1 on 6 matching bases. This sample comprised PBMCs, obtained around atezolizumab (anti-PD-L1) treatment. The receptor comes from a woman aged 60-75 years with urothelial cancer. The CDR3 sequence: CASSLEGESSYNEQFF. The DNA of the CDR3 is TGTGCCAGCAGCTTGGAGGGGGAAAGCTCCTACAATGAGCAGTTCTTC.